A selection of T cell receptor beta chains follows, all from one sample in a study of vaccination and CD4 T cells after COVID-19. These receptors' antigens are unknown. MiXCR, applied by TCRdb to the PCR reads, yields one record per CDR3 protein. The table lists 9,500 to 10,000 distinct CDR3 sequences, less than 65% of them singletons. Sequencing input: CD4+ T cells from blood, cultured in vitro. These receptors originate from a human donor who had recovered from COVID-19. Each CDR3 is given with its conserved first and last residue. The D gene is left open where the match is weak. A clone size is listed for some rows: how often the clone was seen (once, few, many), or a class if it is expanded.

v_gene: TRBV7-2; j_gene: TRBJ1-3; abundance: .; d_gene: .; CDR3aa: CASSSRNTIYF; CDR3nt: TGTGCCAGCAGCTCAAGAAACACCATATATTTT
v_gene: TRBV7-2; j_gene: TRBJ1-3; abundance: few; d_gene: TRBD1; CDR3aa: CASSLGTGSSGNTIYF; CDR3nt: TGTGCCAGCAGCTTAGGGACAGGGAGCTCTGGAAACACCATATATTTT
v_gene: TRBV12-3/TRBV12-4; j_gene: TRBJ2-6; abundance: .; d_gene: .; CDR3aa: CASSFVAFSGANVLTF; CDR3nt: TGTGCCAGCAGTTTCGTGGCTTTCTCTGGGGCCAACGTCCTGACTTTC
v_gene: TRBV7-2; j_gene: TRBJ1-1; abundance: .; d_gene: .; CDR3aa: CASSSSGGRNTEAFF; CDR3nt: TGTGCCAGCAGCTCGTCCGGGGGCCGGAACACTGAAGCTTTCTTT
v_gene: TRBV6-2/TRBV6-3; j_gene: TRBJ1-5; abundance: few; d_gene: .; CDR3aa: CASSYAGNNQPQHF; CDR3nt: TGTGCCAGCAGTTATGCAGGGAACAATCAGCCCCAGCATTTT
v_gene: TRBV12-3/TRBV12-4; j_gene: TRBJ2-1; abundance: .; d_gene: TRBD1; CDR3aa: CASRPRQGSNEQFF; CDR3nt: TGTGCCAGCAGGCCGAGACAGGGGTCGAATGAGCAGTTCTTC
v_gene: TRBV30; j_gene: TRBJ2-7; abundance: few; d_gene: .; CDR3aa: CAWSVGGPVYEQYF; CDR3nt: TGTGCCTGGAGTGTCGGGGGTCCCGTCTACGAGCAGTACTTC
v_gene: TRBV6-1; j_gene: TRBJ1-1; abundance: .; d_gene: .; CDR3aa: CASNEQGPTKAFF; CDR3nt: TGTGCCAGCAATGAACAGGGCCCCACGAAAGCTTTCTTT
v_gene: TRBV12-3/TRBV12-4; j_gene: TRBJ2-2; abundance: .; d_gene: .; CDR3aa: CASSLDAGVDGELFF; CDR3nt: TGTGCCAGCAGTTTAGACGCAGGGGTGGACGGGGAGCTGTTTTTT
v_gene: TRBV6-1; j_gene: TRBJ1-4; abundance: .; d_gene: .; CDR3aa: CASSEWGGNEKLFF; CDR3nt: TGTGCCAGCAGTGAATGGGGAGGTAATGAAAAACTGTTTTTT
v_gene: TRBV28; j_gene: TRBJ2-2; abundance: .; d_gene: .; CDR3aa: CASSTAGLPTSEELFF; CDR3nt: TGTGCCAGCTCTACGGCGGGACTCCCGACTTCCGAGGAGCTGTTTTTT
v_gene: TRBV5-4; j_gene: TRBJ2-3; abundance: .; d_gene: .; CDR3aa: CASSGGVDTQYF; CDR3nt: TGTGCCAGCAGCGGAGGGGTAGATACGCAGTATTTT
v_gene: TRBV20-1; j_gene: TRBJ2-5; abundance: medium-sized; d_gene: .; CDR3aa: CSARPHSETQYF; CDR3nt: TGCAGTGCTAGACCGCATTCAGAGACCCAGTACTTC
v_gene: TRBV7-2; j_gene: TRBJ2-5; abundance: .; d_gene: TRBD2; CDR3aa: CASSLAASGRARETRYF; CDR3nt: TGTGCCAGCAGCTTAGCCGCTAGCGGGAGGGCTAGAGAGACCCGGTACTTC
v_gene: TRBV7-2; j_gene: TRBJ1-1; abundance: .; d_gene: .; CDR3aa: CASSPGQNTEAFF; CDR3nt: TGTGCCAGCAGCCCTGGACAGAACACTGAAGCTTTCTTT
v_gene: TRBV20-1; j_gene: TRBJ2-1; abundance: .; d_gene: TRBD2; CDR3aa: CSATTLAGGWREQFF; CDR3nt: TGCAGTGCTACGACCCTAGCGGGCGGCTGGAGGGAGCAGTTCTTC
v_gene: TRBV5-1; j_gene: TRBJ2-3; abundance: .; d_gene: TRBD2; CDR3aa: CASLPRAAGGADTQYF; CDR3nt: TGCGCCAGTCTTCCTCGGGCAGCGGGAGGGGCAGATACGCAGTATTTT
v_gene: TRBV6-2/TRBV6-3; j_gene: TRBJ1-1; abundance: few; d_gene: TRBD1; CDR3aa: CASSYSKETGNEAFF; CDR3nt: TGTGCCAGCAGTTACTCAAAGGAGACAGGGAATGAAGCTTTCTTT
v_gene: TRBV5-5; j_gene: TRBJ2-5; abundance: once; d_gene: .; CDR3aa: CASSRGQQKQETQYF; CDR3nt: TGTGCCAGCAGTCGCGGTCAGCAGAAGCAAGAGACCCAGTACTTC
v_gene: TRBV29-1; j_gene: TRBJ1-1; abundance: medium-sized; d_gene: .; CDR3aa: CSVEPTENTEAFF; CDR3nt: TGCAGCGTTGAACCGACTGAGAACACTGAAGCTTTCTTT
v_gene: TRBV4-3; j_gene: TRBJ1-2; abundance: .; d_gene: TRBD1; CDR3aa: CASSDPGGAGGYTF; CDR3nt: TGCGCCAGCAGCGATCCAGGGGGCGCGGGTGGCTACACCTTC
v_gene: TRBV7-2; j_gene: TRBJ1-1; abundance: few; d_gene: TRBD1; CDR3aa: CASSLRQGNPEAFF; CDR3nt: TGTGCCAGCAGCCTCCGACAGGGGAACCCTGAAGCTTTCTTT
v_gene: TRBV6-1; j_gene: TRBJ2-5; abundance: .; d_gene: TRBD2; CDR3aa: CASSESGTSGGRGETQYF; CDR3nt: TGTGCCAGCAGTGAATCCGGGACTAGCGGGGGGCGGGGCGAGACCCAGTACTTC
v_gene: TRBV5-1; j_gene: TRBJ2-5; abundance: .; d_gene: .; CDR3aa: CASSLVVRETQYF; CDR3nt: TGCGCCAGCAGCTTAGTGGTCAGAGAGACCCAGTACTTC
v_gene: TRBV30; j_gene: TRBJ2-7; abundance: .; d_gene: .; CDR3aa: CAWNPMPHRGRSGRSSYEQYF; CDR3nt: TGTGCCTGGAATCCTATGCCCCACAGGGGCCGGAGCGGGAGAAGCTCCTACGAGCAGTACTTC
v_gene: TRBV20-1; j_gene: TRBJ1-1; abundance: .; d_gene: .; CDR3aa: CSAPSIVRGSTEAFF; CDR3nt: TGCAGTGCTCCTTCTATAGTCAGGGGTAGCACTGAAGCTTTCTTT
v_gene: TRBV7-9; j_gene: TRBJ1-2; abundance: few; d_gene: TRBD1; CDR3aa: CASSLGPQGEDGYTF; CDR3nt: TGTGCCAGCAGCTTAGGGCCCCAGGGGGAAGATGGCTACACCTTC
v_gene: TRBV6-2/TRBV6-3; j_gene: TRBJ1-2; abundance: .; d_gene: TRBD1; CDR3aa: CASSYPRTGNYGYTF; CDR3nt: TGTGCCAGCAGTTACCCCCGGACAGGAAACTATGGCTACACCTTC
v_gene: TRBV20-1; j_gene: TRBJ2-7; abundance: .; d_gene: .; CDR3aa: CSAQGGGGVRYEQYF; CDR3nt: TGCAGTGCTCAGGGGGGGGGCGGGGTTAGGTACGAGCAGTACTTC
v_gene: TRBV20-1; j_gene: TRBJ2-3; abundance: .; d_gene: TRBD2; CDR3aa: CSVTSAGGADTQYF; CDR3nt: TGCAGTGTAACCTCTGCGGGAGGGGCAGATACGCAGTATTTT